These 5 T cell receptor beta chains came from one sample sequenced in a study of T cells in Graves' hyperthyroidism and ophthalmopathy. Template material for amplifying TCR beta CDR3 regions consisted of RNA transcripts. HTBI primers drove first-round RT-PCR of the TCR CDR3. TCRdb processed the multiplex PCR reads anew with MiXCR; each CDR3 protein has one entry. The sample yields about 740,000 distinct CDR3 sequences, 13% to 15% seen once. The source material was blood. Every receptor here comes from a woman aged 18-30 years with Graves' hyperthyroidism.

The sample holds a few counts of this clonotype. The chain is built from TRBV24-1 and TRBJ2-1, with D possibly TRBD1 on 5 matching bases. CDR1 is KGHDR, CDR2 SFDVKD, per germline. Trimming left V 5 bases short and J 8 bases short, with 15 bases between. The CDR3 runs 14 residues. The CDR3 sequence is CATSAGKDTHEQFF. CDR3 nucleotides: TGTGCCACCAGTGCTGGTAAGGACACCCATGAGCAGTTCTTC.

This clonotype came up many times. V usage is TRBV20-1 and J usage is TRBJ1-1; D possibly corresponds to TRBD1 (5 bases). Germline assignment: CDR1 DFQATT and CDR2 SNEGSKA (reference sequence). V lost 2 bases and J 0 bases, leaving 10 bases between the germline ends. CDR3 length: 14 amino acids. The CDR3 nucleotides are TGCAGTGCTAGATGGGGGGGGATGAACACTGAAGCTTTCTTT. Its translation is CSARWGGMNTEAFF.

The count of this clonotype is one. V usage is TRBV5-5 and J usage is TRBJ1-1; maybe TRBD1 (6 bases). This CDR3 has 14 residues. Germline V CDR1 and CDR2: SGHKS, YYEKEE (reference sequence). Trimming left V 1 base short and J 7 bases short, with 14 bases between. The CDR3 spells CASSLRWGAGEAFF. In nucleotides, the CDR3 is TGTGCCAGCAGCTTGAGGTGGGGGGCTGGTGAAGCTTTCTTT. The full variable domain, with the rest looked up from reference TRBV5-5 and TRBJ1-1, is DAGVTQSPTHLIKTRGQQVTLRCSPISGHKSVSWYQQVLGQGPQFIFQYYEKEERGRGNFPDRFSARQFPNYSSELNVNALLLGDSALYLCASSLRWGAGEAFFGQGTRLTVV.

This clonotype was found many times. The chain combines TRBV30 with TRBJ1-1, with TRBD1 matching over 7 bases. CDR3 length: 17 residues. Germline CDR1 GTSNPN, CDR2 SVGIG (reference sequence). V dropped 1 base and J dropped 0; count of bases not matched to a gene: 11. The chain's CDR3 is CAWSDPGGLTMNTEAFF. For the CDR3, the DNA is TGTGCCTGGAGTGACCCAGGGGGTCTGACCATGAACACTGAAGCTTTCTTT.

The table lists this clonotype with a few counts. The J gene is TRBJ2-1, the V gene TRBV14; D possibly matches TRBD1 or TRBD2 (6 bases each). Germline V gene lookup returns CDR1 SGHDN and CDR2 FVKESK. V lost 0 bases, J lost 4 bases, and 13 bases lay in between. CDR3 length equals 16 residues. CDR3 nucleotide sequence: TGTGCCAGCAGCCAAGATAGGGGGGTGGGTTACAATGAGCAGTTCTTC. It codes for CASSQDRGVGYNEQFF.